This T cell receptor (beta chain) was profiled in a study of shared clonotypes between healthy human individuals. In the case of this clone: Its antigen is still unknown. Other DNA sequences from this sample encode an identical CDR3 as well.

The protocol was immunoSEQ multiplex PCR, while the TCRdb copy is restricted to in-frame clones and leaves out a portion. The repertoire holds about 680,000 clones, more than 70% seen once, with around 1.8% in the top ten. Per the germline V gene, CDR1 is WNHNN and CDR2 is SYGVQD (reference sequence). This CDR3 is built from 14 residues. V was pared by 2 bases and J by 3 bases, with 0 bases of the junction left unmatched. Points from the study as a whole: Generation probabilities were higher for clonotypes shared across all four sorted-subset donors than for unshared ones. Represented diversity (both genetic and exposure-history) was limited by the small number of donors.

V and J are TRBV10-1 and TRBJ2-7, with 11 bases identical to TRBD2. The sample consisted of memory CD4+ T cells sorted from blood. Subset of the sample: CD45RA-negative fraction. The sequence derives from a woman in her twenties or thirties in good health. The CDR3 DNA reads TGCGCCAGCAGTGAGGGACTAGCGGGCTACGAGCAGTACTTC. Amino acid sequence: CASSEGLAGYEQYF.